This T cell receptor (beta chain) was identified during a study of CD8+CD57+ T cells in acquired aplastic anemia. Study-wide background: The study obtained an average of around 3.4 ug of DNA from sorted CD4+ and CD8+ cells. General study findings and limits: Patients and controls shared over 25 CD8+ CDR3 sequences. Statistical testing detected no significant gap in CD8+ Simpson's diversity between patients and controls.

The V end was cut by 1 base, the J end by 1 base, with 5 bases between. The length of the CDR3 is 13 residues. CDR1 and CDR2 (germline): SGHTA, FQGNSA. On this clonotype: Its antigen is unidentified.

Template material for TCR beta VDJ and CDR3 profiling consisted of genomic DNA. One entry per CDR3 protein, called by TCRdb with MiXCR from the reads. The table records some 68,000 distinct CDR3 sequences, 54% of them present only once. The TCR originated in a human donor in good health, serving as a control. Specimen: sorted CD4+, CD8+, or CD8+CD57+ T cells (not recorded which) from PBMCs. This rearrangement joins TRBV7-2 to TRBJ2-7; no clear D. This CDR3 is CASSLGHSYEQYF. DNA for the CDR3: TGTGCCAGCAGCTTAGGACATTCCTACGAGCAGTACTTC. Full variable domain (outside the CDR3, taken from reference TRBV7-2 and TRBJ2-7): GAGVSQSPSNKVTEKGKDVELRCDPISGHTALYWYRQSLGQGLEFLIYFQGNSAPDKSGLPSDRFSAERTGGSVSTLTIQRTQQEDSAVYLCASSLGHSYEQYFGPGTRLTVT.